What follows describes a single TCR beta chain. MiXCR was run by TCRdb on the RT-PCR reads, yielding one entry per CDR3 protein. The data show more than 550,000 distinct CDR3 sequences, approximately 15% seen once. This CDR3 has 19 amino acids. Germline CDR1 reads MNHEY; CDR2 reads SMNVEV (reference sequence). Trimming cost V 1 base and J 0 bases; bases outside gene matches: 11. The receptor was isolated from a female donor in good health, serving as a healthy control. The sample comprised memory CD4+ T cells from blood. The chain links TRBV27 to TRBJ2-1; 8 positions agree with TRBD2. CDR3 nucleotides: TGTGCCAGCAGTTTATTCGGGGGGGGGGGCCCGATCTCCTACAATGAGCAGTTCTTC. Amino acid sequence: CASSLFGGGGPISYNEQFF.